The 9 T cell receptor beta chains below come from one sample, sequenced in a study of molecular identifiers for immune sequencing clone quantification. TCRdb called the PCR reads again in MiXCR, with one record for every CDR3 protein. The top ten clones hold roughly 0.9% of a sample with under 650,000 distinct CDR3 sequences, 15% to 20% of them seen once. The specimen was naive CD8+ T cells from blood, with Jurkat cell RNA spiked in. The sample's subset: FACS-sorted CD8+CD4-CCR7+CD45RA+ naive T cells. These receptors all come from a human donor in good health. Some libraries in this study had Jurkat cell RNA spiked in.

On this clonotype: This sequence may be a read error, since a much larger clone differs from it by one base. The rearrangement links TRBV7-9 to TRBJ1-4; maybe TRBD1 (6 bases). CDR1 SEHNR and CDR2 FQNEAQ come from the germline V gene (reference sequence). There are 15 residues in the CDR3. CDR3 amino acids: CVSSLAGALDEKLFF. CDR3 bases: TGTGTCAGCAGCTTAGCAGGGGCCCTAGACGAAAAACTGTTTTTT.

This clonotype was seen only a few times. This CDR3 is missing its conserved last phenylalanine or tryptophan, likely due to a read error. This sequence joins TRBV29-1 and TRBJ2-1; D uncertain. Per the germline V gene, CDR1 is SQVTM and CDR2 is ANQGSEA. The CDR3 is made up of 11 amino acids. The ends were cut back, 3 bases at V and 9 bases at J, with 9 bases in the middle. The CDR3 loop is CSVDQPPEQFS. The CDR3 nucleotides are TGCAGCGTTGACCAGCCACCTGAGCAGTTCTCC.

This clonotype was counted ten times or more. The chain couples TRBV30 to TRBJ2-7; D remains unclear. The germline V and J ends were trimmed by 2 bases and 1 base, with 6 bases remaining between them. The CDR3 sequence is 12 residues long. CDR1 is GTSNPN, CDR2 SVGIG, per germline (reference sequence). This chain's CDR3 is CAWSSQSYEQYF. As DNA, the CDR3 is TGTGCCTGGAGTAGTCAGTCCTACGAGCAGTACTTC.

Turning to this clonotype: This sequence may be a read error, since a much larger clone differs from it by one base. This rearrangement joins TRBV18 to TRBJ2-3, with 11 bases lining up with TRBD2. This CDR3 has 16 residues. The germline CDR1 and CDR2 sequences are KGHSH and LQKENI. In DNA, the CDR3 is TGTGCCGGCTCACCACCAGGGACTAGCGGTACAGATACGCAGTATTTT. It yields the protein CAGSPPGTSGTDTQYF.

This clonotype has a count of ten or more. The V and J genes are TRBV20-1 and TRBJ2-2; maybe TRBD1 (5 bases). The germline V and J ends were trimmed by 6 bases and 6 bases, with 14 bases remaining between them. This CDR3 spans 13 amino acids. Germline-derived CDR1 and CDR2 are DFQATT and SNEGSKA (reference sequence). The CDR3 DNA reads TGCAGTGCCCGAGCAGGGTTTCCCGGGGAGCTGTTTTTT. Translated: CSARAGFPGELFF.

V and J are TRBV28 and TRBJ2-5; D is unclear. Germline CDR1 and CDR2: MDHEN and SYDVKM. The CDR3 is made up of 14 amino acids. V dropped 10 bases and J dropped 2 bases, with 17 bases sitting between them. The CDR3 region is CANVHWGTQETQYF. The CDR3 DNA follows: TGTGCCAACGTTCACTGGGGTACACAAGAGACCCAGTACTTC.

This clonotype came up many times. This chain uses TRBV7-2 with TRBJ2-7; D ambiguous. This CDR3 has 17 amino acids. Per germline, CDR1 SGHTA and CDR2 FQGNSA. Trimming stripped 5 bases from V and 2 bases from J, with 22 bases between. CDR3 region: CASSPTKEFEFAYEQYF. As DNA, the CDR3 is TGTGCCAGCAGCCCCACCAAGGAGTTCGAGTTTGCCTACGAGCAGTACTTC.

Comment on this clonotype: The junction shows a germline mismatch at one end, possibly a read error. V and J are TRBV13 and TRBJ2-7; D unresolved. Germline CDR1 and CDR2: PRHDT and FYEKMQ (reference sequence). CDR3 length equals 16 residues. In nucleotides, the CDR3 is TGTGCCAGCAGCTTACGCTTCTCGGATAGTCCCTACGAGCAGTGCTTC. Translating it yields CASSLRFSDSPYEQCF.

Many counts were recorded for this clonotype. The chain combines TRBV13 with TRBJ2-7; 10 bases fit TRBD2. The CDR3 runs to 15 residues. After removal of 4 bases from V and 0 bases from J, the junction contained 3 bases not matched to a gene. Germline V lookup: CDR1 PRHDT, CDR2 FYEKMQ (reference sequence). CDR3 loop: CASSSSSGSSYEQYF. The CDR3 DNA follows: TGTGCCAGCAGCTCCTCTAGCGGGAGCTCCTACGAGCAGTACTTC.